These 9 T cell receptor beta chains were sequenced from one sample in a study of human T cells and chemical hapten exposure. Each CDR3 protein is one row after TCRdb ran MiXCR on the RACE reads. This sample has 35,000 to 50,000 distinct CDR3 sequences, with 9.5% to 10% found just once. The time point denotes: patch test 2, 6 weeks after DPC sensitization. Noted treatment: therapeutic diphenylcyclopropenone sensitization with weekly scalp DPC. Whole blood, unfractionated, served as the material for total RNA extraction. Sequenced material: whole blood, taken in connection with sensitization to the hapten diphenylcyclopropenone (DPC). The source of these receptors is a woman in her twenties or thirties with alopecia areata. Some clones in this sample may be carry-over from other donors' samples.

This clonotype appeared many times. The chain combines TRBV27 with TRBJ2-2; possibly TRBD2 for D (6 bases). Trimming pared 2 bases from V and 4 bases from J, leaving 11 bases between. The germline V gene has CDR1 MNHEY and CDR2 SMNVEV (reference sequence). This CDR3 contains 15 residues. In DNA, the CDR3 is TGTGCCAGCAGTTTAAGTAGGAGGGTCACCGGGGAGCTGTTTTTT. This sequence encodes CASSLSRRVTGELFF.

This clonotype has ten or more counts. The rearrangement joins TRBV5-1 to TRBJ1-4; 12 bases line up with TRBD1. The V segment lost 4 bases and the J segment 7 bases; nucleotides outside the gene matches: 8. This CDR3 region has 16 residues. Germline lookup yields CDR1 SGHRS and CDR2 YFSETQ. CDR3 residues: CASSPGQGARGEKLFF. The CDR3 DNA reads TGCGCCAGCAGCCCGGGACAGGGGGCGCGTGGTGAAAAACTGTTTTTT.

The sample holds a few counts of this clonotype. The rearrangement uses TRBV5-4 and TRBJ2-7; 9 bases fit TRBD1. CDR1 SGHNT and CDR2 YYREEE come from the germline V gene (reference sequence). V lost 4 bases to trimming and J lost 1 base; unmatched junction nucleotides: 6. The CDR3 spans 15 residues. The CDR3 sequence: CASSSPGTGSYEQYF. As DNA, the CDR3 is TGTGCCAGCAGCAGCCCCGGGACAGGGTCCTACGAGCAGTACTTC.

This chain connects TRBV6-2 or TRBV6-3 to TRBJ1-5, with 7 nucleotides matching TRBD1. CDR3 length equals 16 residues. Unmatched junction bases numbered 5, after V lost 1 base and J lost 2 bases. Looked up from germline, CDR1 is MNHEY and CDR2 is SVGEGT. The CDR3 DNA follows: TGTGCCAGCAGTTACTTCGGCAGGGGGGGCAATCAGCCCCAGCATTTT. Its translation is CASSYFGRGGNQPQHF.

This clonotype was observed at least ten times. The chain employs TRBV6-2 or TRBV6-3 and TRBJ2-7; D not resolved. The CDR3 runs 15 residues. V was cut by 4 bases and J by 6 bases, with 19 bases left in between. Per germline, CDR1 MNHEY and CDR2 SVGEGT. DNA for the CDR3: TGTGCCAGCAGTTTGACGGCTACTGGCTGGTTCGAGCAGTACTTC. Protein sequence: CASSLTATGWFEQYF.

This clonotype was seen many times. The chain carries TRBV20-1 and TRBJ2-7; D could derive from TRBD1 or TRBD2 (5 bases each). Trimming took 3 bases from V and 0 from J, leaving 12 bases between them. In germline, CDR1 is DFQATT, CDR2 SNEGSKA (reference sequence). The CDR3 has 14 residues. CDR3 bases: TGCAGTGCTAGGGGGACGTTAAGCTCCTACGAGCAGTACTTC. It is translated as CSARGTLSSYEQYF.

V and J are TRBV28 and TRBJ2-7; D might be TRBD1 or TRBD2, each matching 5 bases. The V and J ends lost 6 bases and 3 bases respectively, with 21 bases between them. The germline V gene encodes CDR1 MDHEN and CDR2 SYDVKM. The CDR3 consists of 16 residues. CDR3 nucleotides: TGTGCCAGCAGCCCAAGTGGAGTTCGGGACGTCTACGAGCAGTACTTC. This translates into CASSPSGVRDVYEQYF.

This clonotype occurred many times. The chain links TRBV29-1 to TRBJ2-5; TRBD1 agrees at 8 bases. Losses at the gene ends were 6 bases for V and 4 bases for J; bases not matched to a gene: 7. The CDR3 totals 13 residues. Germline CDR1 SQVTM, CDR2 ANQGSEA. The CDR3 is CSVPGTGRETQYF. The DNA of the CDR3 is TGCAGCGTCCCCGGGACAGGCAGAGAGACCCAGTACTTC.

This clonotype appeared a few times. V is TRBV7-3 and J is TRBJ2-1; D remains unclear. Germline-derived CDR1 and CDR2 are SGHTA and FQGTGA. CDR3 length: 15 residues. Trimming removed 1 base at V and 0 bases at J, with 7 bases between. Written as DNA, the CDR3 is TGTGCCAGCAGCTTAAGCCCGAGCTCCTACAATGAGCAGTTCTTC. Its translation: CASSLSPSSYNEQFF.